In its sample, the clone carrying this T cell receptor beta chain was seen a few times. Antigen unknown. The entry originates in a study of identical twins. Study results and caveats: The more abundant beta clonotypes in cord blood had fewer insertions, and memory repertoires did not show this.

TCRdb re-called the 5' RACE reads with MiXCR, one entry per CDR3 protein. The sample includes under 900,000 distinct CDR3 sequences, roughly 18% seen only once; the top ten take about an eighth. V lost 6 bases to trimming and J lost 6 bases, with 12 bases between them. CDR1 is DFQATT and CDR2 is SNEGSKA in the germline V gene (reference sequence). The CDR3 spans 11 residues. The same sample was also used in a study of T cells expressing NK-cell markers. That source notes: The sequencing cohort of eight donors included seven HCMV-seropositive individuals and one seronegative individual. For a handful of donors, these clonotypes were likewise the leading ones in the CD3+CD56-NKG2C+ fraction.

The sequence was obtained from a woman aged 18-35 years in good health. The chain links TRBV20-1 to TRBJ2-7, with D perhaps TRBD1 (5 bases). The sequencing input was PBMCs. CDR3 sequence: CSAPTALEQYF. Here the CDR3 DNA reads TGCAGTGCGCCGACAGCACTCGAGCAGTACTTC.